This T cell receptor beta chain was found in a study of T-cell reconstitution after alpha-beta-depleted transplantation in children. Study conclusions and caveats: Most T-cell counts and diversity one year after the transplant came from T cells that were newly produced.

This clonotype has just a few counts. Its antigen is still unknown. Researchers prepared the TCRbeta library using unique molecular identifiers, the study reports. In TCRdb, the PCR reads were re-called with MiXCR into one record per CDR3 protein. The sample includes hundreds of thousands of distinct CDR3 sequences, 10% to 15% of them seen just once. CDR1 and CDR2 (germline): SGHTA, FQGNSA. Trimming removed 5 bases from V and 3 bases from J, with 14 bases in between. The CDR3 spans 14 residues. The sequence derives from a girl aged 2 to 9 with congenital amegakaryocytic thrombocytopenia, due to receive a stem cell transplant. The source material was PBMCs, sampled before TCRalphabeta/CD19-depleted stem cell transplant. The J gene is TRBJ2-7, the V gene TRBV7-2; D is perhaps TRBD1 (6 bases). This CDR3 reads CASSPGVTYYEQYF. For the CDR3, the DNA is TGTGCCAGCAGCCCAGGGGTAACCTACTACGAGCAGTACTTC.